The source of this TCR beta chain is a study of CD8 T cells in ankylosing spondylitis. General study findings and limits: Disease-associated clones were reportedly significantly overrepresented in matched ankylosing spondylitis synovial fluid. Ankylosing spondylitis blood seemed to carry a telltale TCR beta motif made of under ten highly homologous variants.

By quantitative 5'-RACE with molecular barcodes, the TCR beta libraries were made. TCRdb reprocessed the 5' RACE reads with MiXCR, giving one entry per CDR3 protein. The table shows 500,000 to 650,000 distinct CDR3 sequences, with approximately 5.3% occurring only once. This clonotype was observed at least ten times. Antigen: not known. The CDR3 length is 13 residues. Trimming stripped 5 bases from V and 2 bases from J, with 6 bases between. The clonotype was recovered from a male donor with ankylosing spondylitis. The specimen was blood, either unsorted or a sorted T cell fraction (not recorded which). V and J are TRBV12-3 or TRBV12-4 and TRBJ1-4, with D unclear. CDR3 DNA: TGTGCCAGCAGTCCGGGCACTAATGAAAAACTGTTTTTT. It translates to CASSPGTNEKLFF.